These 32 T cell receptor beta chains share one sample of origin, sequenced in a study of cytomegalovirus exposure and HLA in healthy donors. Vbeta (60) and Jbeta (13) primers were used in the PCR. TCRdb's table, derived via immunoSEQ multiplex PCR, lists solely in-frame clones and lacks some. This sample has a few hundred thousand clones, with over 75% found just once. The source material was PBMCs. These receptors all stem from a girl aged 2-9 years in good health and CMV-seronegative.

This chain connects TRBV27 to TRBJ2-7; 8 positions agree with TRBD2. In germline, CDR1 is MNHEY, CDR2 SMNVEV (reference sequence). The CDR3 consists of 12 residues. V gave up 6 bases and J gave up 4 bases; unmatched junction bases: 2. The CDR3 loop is CASSRGGYEQYF. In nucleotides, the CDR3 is TGTGCCAGCAGCCGCGGGGGGTACGAGCAGTACTTC.

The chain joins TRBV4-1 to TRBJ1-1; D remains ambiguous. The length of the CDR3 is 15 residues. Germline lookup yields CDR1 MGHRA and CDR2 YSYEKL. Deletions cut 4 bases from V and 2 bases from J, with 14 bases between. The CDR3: CASSPGNGPNTEAFF. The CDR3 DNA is TGCGCCAGCAGCCCAGGCAACGGTCCTAACACTGAAGCTTTCTTT.

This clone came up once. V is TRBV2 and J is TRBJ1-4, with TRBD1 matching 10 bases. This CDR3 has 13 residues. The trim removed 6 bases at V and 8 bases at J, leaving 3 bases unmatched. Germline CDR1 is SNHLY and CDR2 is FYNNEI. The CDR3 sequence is CASSGTGVEKLFF. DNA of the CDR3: TGTGCCAGCAGCGGGACAGGGGTGGAAAAACTGTTTTTT.

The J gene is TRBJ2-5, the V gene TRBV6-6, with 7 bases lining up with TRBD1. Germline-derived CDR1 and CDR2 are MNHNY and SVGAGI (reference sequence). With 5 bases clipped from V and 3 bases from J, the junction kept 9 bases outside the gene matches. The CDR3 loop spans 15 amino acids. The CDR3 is CASSHRGYPEETQYF. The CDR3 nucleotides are TGTGCCAGCAGTCACAGGGGATACCCTGAAGAGACCCAGTACTTC.

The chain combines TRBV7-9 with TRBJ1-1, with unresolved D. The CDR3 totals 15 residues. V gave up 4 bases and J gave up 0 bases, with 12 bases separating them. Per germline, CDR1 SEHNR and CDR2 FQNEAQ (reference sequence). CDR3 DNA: TGTGCCAGCAGCTACGGATTCACTATGAACACTGAAGCTTTCTTT. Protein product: CASSYGFTMNTEAFF.

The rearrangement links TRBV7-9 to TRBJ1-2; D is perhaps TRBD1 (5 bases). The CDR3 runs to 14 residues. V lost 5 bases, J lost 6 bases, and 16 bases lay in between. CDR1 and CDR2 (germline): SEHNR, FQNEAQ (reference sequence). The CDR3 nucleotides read TGTGCCAGCAGCCTTGATAGCAGGGAACATGGCTACACCTTC. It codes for CASSLDSREHGYTF.

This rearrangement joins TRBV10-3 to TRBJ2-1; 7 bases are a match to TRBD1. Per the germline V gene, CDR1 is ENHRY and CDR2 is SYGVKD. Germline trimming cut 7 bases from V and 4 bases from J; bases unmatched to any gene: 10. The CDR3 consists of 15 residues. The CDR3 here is CAITRAGGLYNEQFF. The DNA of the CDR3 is TGTGCCATCACCCGGGCAGGGGGTTTGTACAATGAGCAGTTCTTC.

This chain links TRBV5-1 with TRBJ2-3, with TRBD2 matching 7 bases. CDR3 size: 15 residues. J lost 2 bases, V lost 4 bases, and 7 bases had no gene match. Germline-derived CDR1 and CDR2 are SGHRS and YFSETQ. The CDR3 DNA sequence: TGCGCCAGCAGCCCTGAGCGGGGCGCCACAGATACGCAGTATTTT. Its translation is CASSPERGATDTQYF.

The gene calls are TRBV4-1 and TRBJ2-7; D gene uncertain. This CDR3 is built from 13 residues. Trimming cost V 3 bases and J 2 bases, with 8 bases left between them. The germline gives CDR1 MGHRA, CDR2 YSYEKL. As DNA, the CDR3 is TGCGCCAGCAGCCACACGGGTACCTACGAGCAGTACTTC. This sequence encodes CASSHTGTYEQYF.

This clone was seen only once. The CDR3 sequence: CASMVGQEAFF. As DNA, the CDR3 is TGTGCCAGCATGGTCGGACAGGAAGCTTTCTTT. The rearrangement joins TRBV2 to TRBJ1-1; possible D gene TRBD1, 6 bases. This CDR3 spans 11 amino acids. V was shortened by 7 bases and J by 8 bases, with 11 bases between the two germline ends. Germline CDR1 is SNHLY and CDR2 is FYNNEI.

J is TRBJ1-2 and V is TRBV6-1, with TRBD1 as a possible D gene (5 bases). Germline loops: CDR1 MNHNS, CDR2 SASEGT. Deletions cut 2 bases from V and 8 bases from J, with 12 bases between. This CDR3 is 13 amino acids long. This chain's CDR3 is CASSESGGFGYTF. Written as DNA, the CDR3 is TGTGCCAGCAGTGAAAGTGGGGGGTTCGGCTACACCTTC.

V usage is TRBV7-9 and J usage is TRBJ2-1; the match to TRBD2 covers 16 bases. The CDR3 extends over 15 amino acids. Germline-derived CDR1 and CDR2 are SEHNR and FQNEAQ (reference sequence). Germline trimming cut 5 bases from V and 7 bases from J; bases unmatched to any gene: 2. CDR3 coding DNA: TGTGCCAGCAGCCCGGGACTAGCGGGAGGGAATGAGCAGTTCTTC. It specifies CASSPGLAGGNEQFF.

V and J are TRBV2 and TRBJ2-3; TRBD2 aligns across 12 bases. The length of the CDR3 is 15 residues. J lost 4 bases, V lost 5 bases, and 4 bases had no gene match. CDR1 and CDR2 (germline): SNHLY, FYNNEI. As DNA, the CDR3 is TGTGCCAGCAGTCTAGCGGGAGGGGCGGCAGATACGCAGTATTTT. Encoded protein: CASSLAGGAADTQYF.

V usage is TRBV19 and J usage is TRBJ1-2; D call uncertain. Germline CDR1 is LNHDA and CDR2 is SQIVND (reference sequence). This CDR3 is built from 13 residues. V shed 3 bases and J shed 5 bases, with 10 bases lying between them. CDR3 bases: TGTGCCAGTAGTATCCCCCGGTATTATGGCTACACCTTC. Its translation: CASSIPRYYGYTF.

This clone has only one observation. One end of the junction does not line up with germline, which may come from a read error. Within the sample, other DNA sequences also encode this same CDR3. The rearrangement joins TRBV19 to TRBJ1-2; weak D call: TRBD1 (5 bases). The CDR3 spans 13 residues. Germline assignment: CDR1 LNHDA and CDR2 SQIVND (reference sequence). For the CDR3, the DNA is TGTGCCAGCAGTATGGGGGGAAACTATGGCTACACCTTC. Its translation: CASSMGGNYGYTF.

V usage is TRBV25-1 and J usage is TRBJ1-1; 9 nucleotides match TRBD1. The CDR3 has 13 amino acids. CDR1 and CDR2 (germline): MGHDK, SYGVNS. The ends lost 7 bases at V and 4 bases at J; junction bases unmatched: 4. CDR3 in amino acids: CASNGQGITEAFF. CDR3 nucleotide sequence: TGTGCCAGCAATGGACAGGGGATCACTGAAGCTTTCTTT.

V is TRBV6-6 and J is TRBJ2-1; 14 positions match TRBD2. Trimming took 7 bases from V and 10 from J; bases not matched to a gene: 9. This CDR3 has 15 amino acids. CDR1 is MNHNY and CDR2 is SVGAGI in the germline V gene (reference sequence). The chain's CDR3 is CASNTGLAGGGEQFF. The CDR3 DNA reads TGTGCCAGCAATACAGGACTAGCGGGAGGCGGGGAGCAGTTCTTC.

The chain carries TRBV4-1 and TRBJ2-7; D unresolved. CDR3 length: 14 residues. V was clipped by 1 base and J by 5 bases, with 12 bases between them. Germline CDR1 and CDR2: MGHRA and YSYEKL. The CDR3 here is CASSQVPAYDEQYF. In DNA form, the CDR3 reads TGCGCCAGCAGCCAAGTTCCTGCCTACGACGAGCAGTACTTC.

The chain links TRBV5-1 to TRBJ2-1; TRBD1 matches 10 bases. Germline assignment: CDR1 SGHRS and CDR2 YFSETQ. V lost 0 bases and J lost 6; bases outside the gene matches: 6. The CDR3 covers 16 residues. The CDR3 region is CASSLAAGTGANEQFF. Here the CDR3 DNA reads TGCGCCAGCAGCTTGGCGGCCGGGACAGGGGCCAATGAGCAGTTCTTC.

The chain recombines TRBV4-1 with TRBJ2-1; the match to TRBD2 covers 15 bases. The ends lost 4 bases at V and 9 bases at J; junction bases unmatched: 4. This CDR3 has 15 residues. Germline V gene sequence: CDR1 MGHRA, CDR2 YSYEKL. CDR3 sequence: CASSPGLAGGGEQFF. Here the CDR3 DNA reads TGCGCCAGCAGCCCGGGACTAGCGGGGGGTGGTGAGCAGTTCTTC.

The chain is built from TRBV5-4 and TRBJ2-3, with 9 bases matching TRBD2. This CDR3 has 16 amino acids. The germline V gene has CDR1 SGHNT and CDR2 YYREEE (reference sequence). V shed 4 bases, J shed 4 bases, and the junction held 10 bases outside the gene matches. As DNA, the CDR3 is TGTGCCAGCAGCCTCCTGGGGCGGGGGGGGCCAGATACGCAGTATTTT. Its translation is CASSLLGRGGPDTQYF. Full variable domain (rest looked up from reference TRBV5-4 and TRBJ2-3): ETGVTQSPTHLIKTRGQQVTLRCSSQSGHNTVSWYQQALGQGPQFIFQYYREEENGRGNFPPRFSGLQFPNYSSELNVNALELDDSALYLCASSLLGRGGPDTQYFGPGTRLTVL.

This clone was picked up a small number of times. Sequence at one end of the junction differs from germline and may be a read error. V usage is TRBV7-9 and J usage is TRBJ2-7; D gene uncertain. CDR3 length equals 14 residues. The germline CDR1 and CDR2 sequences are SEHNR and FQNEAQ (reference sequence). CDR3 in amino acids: CASSLGSSSYEQYF. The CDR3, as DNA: TGTGCCAGCAGTTTAGGTAGCAGCTCCTACGAGCAGTACTTC.

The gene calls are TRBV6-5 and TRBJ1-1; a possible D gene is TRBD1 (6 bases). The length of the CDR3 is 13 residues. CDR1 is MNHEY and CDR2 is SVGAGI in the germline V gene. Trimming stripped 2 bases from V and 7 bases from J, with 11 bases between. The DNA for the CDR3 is TGTGCCAGCAGTTACCAGGACAGACATGAAGCTTTCTTT. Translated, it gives CASSYQDRHEAFF.

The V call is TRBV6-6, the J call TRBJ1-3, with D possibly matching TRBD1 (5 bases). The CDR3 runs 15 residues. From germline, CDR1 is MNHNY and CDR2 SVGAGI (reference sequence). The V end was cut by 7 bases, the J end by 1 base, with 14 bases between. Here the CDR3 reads CASTQYRGSGNTIYF. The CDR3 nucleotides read TGTGCCAGCACCCAATATCGGGGGTCTGGAAACACCATATATTTT.

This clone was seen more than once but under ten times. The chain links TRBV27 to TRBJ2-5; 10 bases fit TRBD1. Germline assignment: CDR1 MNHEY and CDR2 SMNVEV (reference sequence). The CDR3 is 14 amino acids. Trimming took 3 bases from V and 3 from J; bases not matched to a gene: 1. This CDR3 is CASSFGTGEETQYF. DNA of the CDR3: TGTGCCAGCAGTTTCGGGACAGGGGAAGAGACCCAGTACTTC.

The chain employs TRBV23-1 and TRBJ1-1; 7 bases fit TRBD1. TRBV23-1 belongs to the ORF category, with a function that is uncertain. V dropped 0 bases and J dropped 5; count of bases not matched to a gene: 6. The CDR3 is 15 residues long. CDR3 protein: CASSQSGQGVTEAFF. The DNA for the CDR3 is TGCGCCAGCAGTCAATCTGGCCAGGGGGTTACTGAAGCTTTCTTT.

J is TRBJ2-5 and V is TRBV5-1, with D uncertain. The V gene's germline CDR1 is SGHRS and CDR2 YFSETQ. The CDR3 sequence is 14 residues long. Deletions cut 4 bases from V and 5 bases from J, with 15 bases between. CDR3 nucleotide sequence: TGCGCCAGCAGCCTGGGTGGTGTCCGGGAGACCCAGTACTTC. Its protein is CASSLGGVRETQYF.

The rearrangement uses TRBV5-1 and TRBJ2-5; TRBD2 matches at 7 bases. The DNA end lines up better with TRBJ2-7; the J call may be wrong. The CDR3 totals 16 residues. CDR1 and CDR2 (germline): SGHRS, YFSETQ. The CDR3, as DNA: TGCGCCAGCAGCTTGGCCAGTAGCGGGCGGTTCTACGAGCAGTACTTC. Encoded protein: CASSLASSGRFYEQYF.

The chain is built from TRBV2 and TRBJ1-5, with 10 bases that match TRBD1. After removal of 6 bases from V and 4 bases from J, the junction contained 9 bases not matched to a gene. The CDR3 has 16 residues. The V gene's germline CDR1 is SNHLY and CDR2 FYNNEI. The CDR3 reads CASRAGDRGINQPQHF. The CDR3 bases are TGTGCCAGCAGAGCCGGGGACAGGGGCATTAATCAGCCCCAGCATTTT.

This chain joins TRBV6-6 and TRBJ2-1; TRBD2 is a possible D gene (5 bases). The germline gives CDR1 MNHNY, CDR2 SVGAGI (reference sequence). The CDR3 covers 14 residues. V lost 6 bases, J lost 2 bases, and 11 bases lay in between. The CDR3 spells CASSWGVPYNEQFF. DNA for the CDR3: TGTGCCAGCAGCTGGGGAGTCCCCTACAATGAGCAGTTCTTC.

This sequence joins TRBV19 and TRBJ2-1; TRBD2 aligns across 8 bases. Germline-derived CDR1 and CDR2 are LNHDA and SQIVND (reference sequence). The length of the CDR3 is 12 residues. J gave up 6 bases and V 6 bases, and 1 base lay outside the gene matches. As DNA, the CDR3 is TGTGCCAGTAGCGGGACTAGCAATGAGCAGTTCTTC. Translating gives CASSGTSNEQFF.

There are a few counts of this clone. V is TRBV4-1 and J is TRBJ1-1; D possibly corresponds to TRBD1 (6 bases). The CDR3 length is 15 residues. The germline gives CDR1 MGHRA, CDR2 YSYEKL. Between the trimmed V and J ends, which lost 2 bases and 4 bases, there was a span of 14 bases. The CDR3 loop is CASSQSNRVGTEAFF. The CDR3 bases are TGCGCCAGCAGCCAAAGCAACAGGGTGGGCACTGAAGCTTTCTTT.